These 11 T cell receptor beta chains share one sample of origin, sequenced in a study of T cells after yellow fever vaccination (dated by TCRdb to the late 2010s). The label giving this sample's treatment or condition can be read as: live attenuated yellow fever vaccine strain. Libraries were made using 5' RACE. Data came from an Illumina HiSeq 2500. TCRdb passed the public sequencing reads through fastp at Q25 and MiXCR, retaining productive beta sequences. Each entry merges the rows of one CDR3 protein and shows their most common DNA and genes. For this sample there are around 150,000 distinct CDR3 sequences; 6% to 7.5% appear just once. Approximately 2.4% of the sample is taken by the ten largest. This material consisted of CD4+ T cells sorted from PBMCs, taken 4 to 6 days after the first yellow fever vaccination. The origin of the receptors is a man aged 18 to 30 who received the YFV17D yellow fever vaccine.

This clonotype was recorded a few times. In DNA form, the CDR3 reads TGTGCCAGCAGCTTGGCCGGGTCTCAAATTCCAGATACGCAGTATTTT. Translating gives CASSLAGSQIPDTQYF. The chain couples TRBV5-4 to TRBJ2-3, with D unclear. This CDR3 has 16 residues. Trimming removed 0 bases at V and 4 bases at J, with 15 bases between. CDR1 and CDR2 from the germline V gene are SGHNT and YYREEE (reference sequence).

This clonotype was seen at least ten times. The V gene is TRBV15, the J gene TRBJ1-5; D is unresolved. The germline V gene encodes CDR1 LNHNV and CDR2 YYDKDF (reference sequence). CDR3 size: 17 residues. Deletions cut 1 base from V and 1 base from J, with 14 bases between. The CDR3 loop reads CATSRVAAQLSNQPQHF. The CDR3 bases are TGTGCCACCAGCAGAGTTGCAGCACAGCTGAGCAATCAGCCCCAGCATTTT.

This clonotype occurred a few times. The J gene is TRBJ2-7, the V gene TRBV7-2, with TRBD2 matching over 10 bases. CDR3 length equals 17 residues. Germline CDR1 SGHTA, CDR2 FQGNSA. V lost 5 bases, J lost 2 bases, and 12 bases stayed unmatched. As DNA, the CDR3 is TGTGCCAGCAGCCAGGTGTTAGTTGGGACTAGCGCCTACGAGCAGTACTTC. Protein: CASSQVLVGTSAYEQYF.

A remark on this clonotype: A single base separates this from a much larger clone, so it may be a read error. This chain uses TRBV3-1 with TRBJ2-5; 7 bases align to TRBD2. Germline CDR1 reads LGHDT; CDR2 reads YNNKEL (reference sequence). The trim removed 7 bases at V and 5 bases at J, leaving 10 bases unmatched. This CDR3 contains 14 residues. CDR3 loop: CASKSWTSRETQYF. The CDR3 DNA sequence: TGTGCCAGCAAATCTTGGACTAGTCGGGAGACCCAGTACTTC.

This clonotype was found many times. The CDR3 region is CASSSTDRSNTEAFF. CDR3 nucleotide sequence: TGCGCCAGCAGCTCCACCGACAGATCGAACACTGAAGCTTTCTTT. This chain joins TRBV5-1 and TRBJ1-1; a weak D match, TRBD1 (5 bases). Germline CDR1 SGHRS, CDR2 YFSETQ. CDR3 length: 15 residues. Trimming stripped 3 bases from V and 1 base from J, with 13 bases between.

This clonotype was counted at least ten times. The CDR3: CASTLWGSGYTF. The CDR3 DNA sequence: TGTGCCAGCACCCTCTGGGGGTCCGGCTACACCTTC. This chain joins TRBV28 and TRBJ1-2, with a weak D call TRBD1 (5 bases). Trimming took 7 bases from V and 8 from J, leaving 14 bases between them. The length of the CDR3 is 12 residues. CDR1 is MDHEN, CDR2 SYDVKM, per germline.

This clonotype was seen at least ten times. The V call is TRBV20-1, the J call TRBJ2-7; D may be TRBD2 (6 bases). Germline V CDR1 and CDR2: DFQATT, SNEGSKA (reference sequence). V shed 6 bases and J shed 3 bases, with 12 bases lying between them. The CDR3 consists of 12 residues. The CDR3 bases are TGCAGTGCCGGGCGGGACGGCTACGAGCAGTACTTC. Translation: CSAGRDGYEQYF.

In this sample, this clonotype turned up many times. This rearrangement joins TRBV7-9 to TRBJ1-1; D might be TRBD1 (6 bases). V dropped 0 bases and J dropped 6 bases, with 17 bases sitting between them. CDR1 and CDR2 (germline): SEHNR, FQNEAQ (reference sequence). This CDR3 contains 16 residues. The chain's CDR3 is CASSLAAGAFWAEAFF. CDR3 bases: TGTGCCAGCAGCTTAGCCGCAGGGGCGTTTTGGGCTGAAGCTTTCTTT.

This rearrangement joins TRBV7-2 to TRBJ2-5, with 7 positions matching TRBD1. Germline values: CDR1 SGHTA, CDR2 FQGNSA. J lost 2 bases, V lost 8 bases, and 5 bases had no gene match. CDR3 length: 13 amino acids. CDR3 bases: TGTGCCAGCGGTAGGGACAGACAAGAGACCCAGTACTTC. As protein: CASGRDRQETQYF.

There are a few counts of this clonotype. The chain recombines TRBV6-5 with TRBJ1-1; D uncertain. The V gene lost 4 bases and the J gene lost 1 base, with 7 bases spanning the gap. The CDR3 loop spans 13 amino acids. Germline values: CDR1 MNHEY, CDR2 SVGAGI. CDR3 nucleotide sequence: TGTGCCAGCAGTTGGTCAAAGAACACTGAAGCTTTCTTT. Translation: CASSWSKNTEAFF.

This clonotype was seen ten or more times. The CDR3 here is CASSRAGGPNTEAFF. The CDR3 DNA is TGCGCCAGCAGCCGTGCGGGGGGCCCGAACACTGAAGCTTTCTTT. The rearrangement joins TRBV5-1 to TRBJ1-1, with D perhaps matching TRBD1 (6 bases). The CDR3 totals 15 residues. Deletions cut 4 bases from V and 1 base from J, with 14 bases between. Germline assignment: CDR1 SGHRS and CDR2 YFSETQ.